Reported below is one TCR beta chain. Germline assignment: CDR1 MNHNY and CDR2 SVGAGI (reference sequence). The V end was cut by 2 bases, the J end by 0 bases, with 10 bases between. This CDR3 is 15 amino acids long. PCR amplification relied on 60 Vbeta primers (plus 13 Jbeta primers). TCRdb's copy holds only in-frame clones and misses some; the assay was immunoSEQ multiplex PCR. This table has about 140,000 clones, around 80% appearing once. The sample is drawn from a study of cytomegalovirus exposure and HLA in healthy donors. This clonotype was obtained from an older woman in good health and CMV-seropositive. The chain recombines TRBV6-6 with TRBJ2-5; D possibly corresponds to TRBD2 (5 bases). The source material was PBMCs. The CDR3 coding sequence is TGTGCCAGCAGTTACGAGGGCAGATACCAAGAGACCCAGTACTTC. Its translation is CASSYEGRYQETQYF.